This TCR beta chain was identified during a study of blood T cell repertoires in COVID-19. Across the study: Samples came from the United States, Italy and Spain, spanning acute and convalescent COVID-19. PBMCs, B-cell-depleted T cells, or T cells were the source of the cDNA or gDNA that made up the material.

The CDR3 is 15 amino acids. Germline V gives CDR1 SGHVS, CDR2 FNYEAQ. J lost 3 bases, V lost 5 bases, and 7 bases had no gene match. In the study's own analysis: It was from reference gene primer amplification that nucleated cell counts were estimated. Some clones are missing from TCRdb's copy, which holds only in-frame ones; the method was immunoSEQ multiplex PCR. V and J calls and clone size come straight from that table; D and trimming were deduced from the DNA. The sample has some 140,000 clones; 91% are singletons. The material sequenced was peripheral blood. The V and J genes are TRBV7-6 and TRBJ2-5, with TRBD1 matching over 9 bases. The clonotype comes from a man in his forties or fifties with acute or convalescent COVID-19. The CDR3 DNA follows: TGTGCCAGCAGCCGAGGGACAGGGCCCGAAGAGACCCAGTACTTC. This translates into CASSRGTGPEETQYF.